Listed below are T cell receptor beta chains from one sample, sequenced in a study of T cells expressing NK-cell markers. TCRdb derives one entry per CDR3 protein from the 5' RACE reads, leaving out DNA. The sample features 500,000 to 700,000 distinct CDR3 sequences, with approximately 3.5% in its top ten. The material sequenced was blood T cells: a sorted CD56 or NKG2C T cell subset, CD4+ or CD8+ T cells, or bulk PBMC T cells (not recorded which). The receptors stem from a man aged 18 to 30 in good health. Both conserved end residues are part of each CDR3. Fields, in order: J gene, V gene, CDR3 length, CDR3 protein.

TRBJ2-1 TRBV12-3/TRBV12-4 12 CASRLPGIEQFF
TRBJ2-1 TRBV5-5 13 CASSLELVREQFF
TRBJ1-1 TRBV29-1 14 CSVGGHGAGTEAFF
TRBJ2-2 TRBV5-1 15 CASSLVQIGTGELFF
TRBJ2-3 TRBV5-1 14 CASSPASVYDTQYF
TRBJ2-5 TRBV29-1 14 CSVNAGTGRETQYF
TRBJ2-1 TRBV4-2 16 CASSPSSGQRINEQFF
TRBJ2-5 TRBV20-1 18 CSARDWTSGRGRLETQYF
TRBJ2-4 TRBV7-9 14 CASSSSGPQAIQYF
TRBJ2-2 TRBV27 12 CASSTDTGELFF
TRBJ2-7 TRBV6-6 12 CASSDRAYEQYF
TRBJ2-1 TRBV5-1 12 CASSLAEGRQFF
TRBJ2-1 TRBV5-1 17 CASSLTQRVVVDNEQFF
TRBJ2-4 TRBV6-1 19 CASSENRGVAGLAKNIQYF
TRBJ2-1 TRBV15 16 CATSNLAESSYNEQFF
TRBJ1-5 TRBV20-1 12 CSAGRAGQPQHF
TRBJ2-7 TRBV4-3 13 CASSQAGEHEQYF
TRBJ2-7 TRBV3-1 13 CARSGGQLYEQYF
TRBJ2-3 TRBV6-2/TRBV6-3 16 CASSYPLGGRPDTQYF
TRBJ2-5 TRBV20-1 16 CSATLKRPSRQETQYF
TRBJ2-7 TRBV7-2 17 CASSPIWGGRVPYEQYF
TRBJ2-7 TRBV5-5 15 CASSLRAGTSYEQYF
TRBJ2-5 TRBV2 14 CASSADSHVKTQYF
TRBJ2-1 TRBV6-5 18 CASSYQGLAGGLIYEQFF
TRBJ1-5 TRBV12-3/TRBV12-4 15 CASSFIGGRDQPQHF
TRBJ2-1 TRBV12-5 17 CASGQQSRDLSYNEQFF
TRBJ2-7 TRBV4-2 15 CASSQDLTVAYEQYF
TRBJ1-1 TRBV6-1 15 CASSIGQGAFTEAFF
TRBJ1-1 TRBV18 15 CASSVGQGLVTEAFF
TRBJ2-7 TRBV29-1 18 CSVLGLAGITNISYEQYF
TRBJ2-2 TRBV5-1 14 CASSVQGRTGELFF
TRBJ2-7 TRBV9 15 CASSVESLAGGEQYF
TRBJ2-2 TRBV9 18 CASSDTLGVVTNTGELFF
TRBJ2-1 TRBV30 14 CAWGLGGSYNEQFF
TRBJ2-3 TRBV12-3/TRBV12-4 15 CASSLSSGRTDTQYF
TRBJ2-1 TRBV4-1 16 CASSQEVVAGGHEQFF
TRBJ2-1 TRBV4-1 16 CASSQATSGTYNEQFF
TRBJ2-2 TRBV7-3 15 CASSLGGRGTGELFF
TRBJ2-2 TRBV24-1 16 CATSDTPQGYTGELFF
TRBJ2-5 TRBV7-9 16 CASSLSRERTQETQYF
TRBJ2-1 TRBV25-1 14 CASSLRGQANEQFF
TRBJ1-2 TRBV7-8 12 CASSRTEGGYTF
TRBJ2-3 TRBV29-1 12 CSVREGSDTQYF
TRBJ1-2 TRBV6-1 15 CASSEGPALNYGYTF